Presented here are 27 T cell receptor beta chains from one specimen sequenced in a study of OX40 agonist ivuxolimab in advanced cancers. Only in-frame clones appear in the TCRdb table, and some are missing; sequencing was by immunoSEQ multiplex PCR. This sample has some 60,000 clones; 90% to 95% occur once, and the top ten carry 3.5% to 4%. Source: CD4+ or CD8+ T cells sorted from blood, taken in a trial of the OX40 agonist ivuxolimab. All receptors come from an adult with an advanced solid tumor such as melanoma, head and neck, liver or kidney cancer.

The V and J genes are TRBV6-5 and TRBJ2-3; D call uncertain. This CDR3 contains 16 residues. V was pared by 0 bases and J by 0 bases, with 10 bases between. The germline V gene encodes CDR1 MNHEY and CDR2 SVGAGI. This CDR3 reads CASSYSHSPSTDTQYF. DNA for the CDR3: TGTGCCAGCAGTTACTCCCATAGCCCAAGCACAGATACGCAGTATTTT.

V gene TRBV6-5 combines with J gene TRBJ1-5; perhaps TRBD1 as D (5 bases). The CDR3 contains 13 residues. Germline loops: CDR1 MNHEY, CDR2 SVGAGI. V was shortened by 4 bases and J by 3 bases, with 7 bases between the two germline ends. This CDR3 reads CASSSGPNQPQHF. CDR3 DNA sequence: TGTGCCAGCAGTTCGGGACCCAATCAGCCCCAGCATTTT.

The V call is TRBV16, the J call TRBJ2-5; D remains ambiguous. The CDR3 covers 17 residues. The germline V and J ends were trimmed by 3 bases and 3 bases, with 20 bases remaining between them. In germline, CDR1 is KGHSY, CDR2 FQNENV. As DNA, the CDR3 is TGTGCCAGCAGCCATCTCGGTATCGAGTGGGCCAAAGAGACCCAGTACTTC. This encodes CASSHLGIEWAKETQYF.

The rearrangement links TRBV6-1 to TRBJ2-5; TRBD2 matches at 10 bases. The CDR3 contains 15 residues. Germline CDR1 is MNHNS and CDR2 is SASEGT. V lost 6 bases, J lost 2 bases, and 6 bases stayed unmatched. CDR3: CASSEQAGGQETQYF. DNA for the CDR3: TGTGCCAGCAGCGAGCAAGCGGGAGGGCAAGAGACCCAGTACTTC.

For this clone: The junction shows a germline mismatch at one end, possibly a read error. This rearrangement joins TRBV11-1 to TRBJ2-1; D is undetermined. The length of the CDR3 is 15 residues. Germline lookup yields CDR1 SGHAT and CDR2 FQDESV (reference sequence). CDR3 bases: TGTGCCAGCAGCTTAGCCGGCTGGGTCTACCATGAGCAGTTCTTC. Amino acids: CASSLAGWVYHEQFF.

This sequence joins TRBV27 and TRBJ2-1, with TRBD2 identical over 9 bases. Trimming cost V 3 bases and J 7 bases; bases outside gene matches: 7. Germline-derived CDR1 and CDR2 are MNHEY and SMNVEV (reference sequence). The CDR3 spans 15 residues. CDR3 amino acids: CASSFGASGTNEQFF. The CDR3 DNA reads as TGTGCCAGCAGTTTTGGGGCTAGCGGGACTAATGAGCAGTTCTTC.

The chain links TRBV19 to TRBJ1-5; tentatively, D is TRBD1 (6 bases). Trimming took off 4 bases at V and 3 bases at J, with 16 bases between the two ends. Looked up from germline, CDR1 is LNHDA and CDR2 is SQIVND (reference sequence). The CDR3 extends over 16 amino acids. The CDR3 DNA sequence: TGTGCCAGTAGTACCACCTTGGCGGGGGCCAATCAGCCCCAGCATTTT. This encodes CASSTTLAGANQPQHF.

The CDR3 reads CASSYGRNTGELFF. The CDR3 DNA follows: TGTGCCAGCAGTTACGGGAGGAACACCGGGGAGCTGTTTTTT. V and J are TRBV27 and TRBJ2-2; D is perhaps TRBD2 (6 bases). The CDR3 is made up of 14 amino acids. The V gene lost 4 bases and the J gene lost 1 base, with 7 bases spanning the gap. CDR1 MNHEY and CDR2 SMNVEV come from the germline V gene (reference sequence).

This chain's CDR3 is CASSVDSSYEQYF. For the CDR3, the DNA is TGTGCCAGCAGTGTAGATTCCTCCTACGAGCAGTACTTC. This sequence joins TRBV27 and TRBJ2-7; D unresolved. The V gene's germline CDR1 is MNHEY and CDR2 SMNVEV (reference sequence). V was clipped by 5 bases and J by 0 bases, with 8 bases between them. This CDR3 has 13 residues.

The J gene is TRBJ2-1, the V gene TRBV5-4, with TRBD1 matching over 7 bases. V was clipped by 0 bases and J by 4 bases; unmatched bases: 7. The CDR3 has 16 residues. The germline V gene has CDR1 SGHNT and CDR2 YYREEE (reference sequence). The CDR3 coding sequence is TGTGCCAGCAGCTTGGATCTTGGACAGGAATACAATGAGCAGTTCTTC. Residues: CASSLDLGQEYNEQFF.

V usage is TRBV11-2 and J usage is TRBJ2-7; D might be TRBD1 (6 bases). V lost 1 base and J 5 bases, leaving 15 bases between the germline ends. Germline V gene data show CDR1 as SGHAT and CDR2 as FQNNGV. This CDR3 region has 15 residues. CDR3 loop: CASSLGVGGRHEQYF. The CDR3 bases are TGTGCCAGCAGCTTAGGCGTAGGGGGTCGCCACGAGCAGTACTTC. Filled out from reference TRBV11-2 and TRBJ2-7, the complete variable domain reads EAGVAQSPRYKIIEKRQSVAFWCNPISGHATLYWYQQILGQGPKLLIQFQNNGVVDDSQLPKDRFSAERLKGVDSTLKIQPAKLEDSAVYLCASSLGVGGRHEQYFGPGTRLTVT.

This clone was recorded a few times. This chain connects TRBV27 to TRBJ2-2; the D is unclear. The CDR3 has 14 amino acids. V dropped 3 bases and J dropped 6 bases, with 11 bases sitting between them. Germline assignment: CDR1 MNHEY and CDR2 SMNVEV (reference sequence). The chain's CDR3 is CASSFGLRSGELFF. The CDR3 region has the DNA TGTGCCAGCAGTTTTGGGTTGCGGTCCGGGGAGCTGTTTTTT.

The chain carries TRBV7-7 and TRBJ2-7; D gene uncertain. The ends were cut back, 1 base at V and 4 bases at J, with 8 bases in the middle. The CDR3 runs to 13 residues. Germline V lookup: CDR1 SSHAT, CDR2 FNYEAQ (reference sequence). CDR3 bases: TGTGCCAGCAGCTTAGGACCGAGGTACGAGCAGTACTTC. Its protein product is CASSLGPRYEQYF.

The rearrangement links TRBV28 to TRBJ2-7; D is perhaps TRBD2 (5 bases). The CDR3 runs 14 residues. Germline loops: CDR1 MDHEN, CDR2 SYDVKM. V was cut by 2 bases and J by 0 bases, with 8 bases left in between. The DNA of the CDR3 is TGTGCCAGCAGTTTAGAGGGTTACTCCTACGAGCAGTACTTC. This translates into CASSLEGYSYEQYF. Supplemented by reference TRBV28 and TRBJ2-7, the full variable domain reads DVKVTQSSRYLVKRTGEKVFLECVQDMDHENMFWYRQDPGLGLRLIYFSYDVKMKEKGDIPEGYSVSREKKERFSLILESASTNQTSMYLCASSLEGYSYEQYFGPGTRLTVT.

This clone was detected a few times. CDR3 loop: CASSPPDIARYEQYF. CDR3 DNA sequence: TGTGCCAGCTCACCACCTGACATAGCCCGCTACGAGCAGTACTTC. The chain uses TRBV18 and TRBJ2-7; D call uncertain. Trimming cost V 0 bases and J 3 bases, with 12 bases left between them. The CDR3 loop spans 15 amino acids. Germline assignment: CDR1 KGHSH and CDR2 LQKENI.

The genes are TRBV28 and TRBJ2-5; no clear D gene. Germline CDR1 and CDR2: MDHEN and SYDVKM. The CDR3 spans 14 residues. V lost 3 bases to trimming and J lost 4 bases, with 12 bases between them. The CDR3 DNA sequence: TGTGCCAGCAGTTTGGATGAGGAGACAGAGACCCAGTACTTC. Translating gives CASSLDEETETQYF.

The chain is built from TRBV7-3 and TRBJ2-3, with TRBD1 matching 7 bases. Germline assignment: CDR1 SGHTA and CDR2 FQGTGA. The CDR3 loop spans 13 amino acids. The V segment lost 5 bases and the J segment 1 base; nucleotides outside the gene matches: 0. CDR3 region: CASSQGGTDTQYF. The DNA for the CDR3 is TGTGCCAGCAGCCAGGGGGGCACAGATACGCAGTATTTT.

V usage is TRBV28 and J usage is TRBJ2-7; no clear D. The CDR3 is 15 residues long. Germline-derived CDR1 and CDR2 are MDHEN and SYDVKM. The V end lost 1 base, the J end lost 0 bases, and 10 bases lay between the germline ends. CDR3 in DNA: TGTGCCAGCAGTTTATATTCTAGAAGCTCCTACGAGCAGTACTTC. This sequence encodes CASSLYSRSSYEQYF.

The chain is built from TRBV4-3 and TRBJ2-5, with TRBD1 matching over 9 bases. The CDR3 consists of 13 residues. The germline V gene has CDR1 LGHNA and CDR2 YSLEER. J gave up 5 bases and V 3 bases, and 1 base lay outside the gene matches. The CDR3 is CASSQTGGETQYF. The CDR3 DNA sequence: TGCGCCAGCAGCCAGACAGGGGGTGAGACCCAGTACTTC.

This chain connects TRBV5-1 to TRBJ1-5; D is undetermined. V dropped 0 bases and J dropped 3 bases, with 4 bases sitting between them. Germline lookup yields CDR1 SGHRS and CDR2 YFSETQ. This CDR3 is built from 13 residues. CDR3 DNA sequence: TGCGCCAGCAGCTTGGCTCCCAATCAGCCCCAGCATTTT. It yields the protein CASSLAPNQPQHF.

Only a few counts were recorded for this clone. The chain carries TRBV7-6 and TRBJ1-4; tentative D call: TRBD1 (6 bases). The CDR3 sequence is 16 residues long. Germline CDR1 is SGHVS and CDR2 is FNYEAQ. Between the trimmed V and J ends, which lost 5 bases and 7 bases, there was a span of 20 bases. The CDR3 here is CASSRGGRAGPEKLFF. The CDR3 DNA reads as TGTGCCAGCAGCCGAGGGGGGCGGGCAGGTCCTGAAAAACTGTTTTTT.

This chain uses TRBV14 with TRBJ2-1, with TRBD2 identical over 7 bases. The germline CDR1 and CDR2 sequences are SGHDN and FVKESK. CDR3 length equals 15 residues. J lost 4 bases, V lost 5 bases, and 8 bases had no gene match. The CDR3 spells CASSGKRGLYNEQFF. CDR3 sequence (DNA): TGTGCCAGCAGCGGCAAGCGGGGATTATACAATGAGCAGTTCTTC.

The V gene is TRBV6-5, the J gene TRBJ2-7, with TRBD2 identical over 7 bases. CDR1 MNHEY and CDR2 SVGAGI come from the germline V gene. This CDR3 has 14 amino acids. J lost 3 bases, V lost 0 bases, and 2 bases had no gene match. The CDR3 region has the DNA TGTGCCAGCAGTTACTCGGGGGGGTACTACGAGCAGTACTTC. This translates into CASSYSGGYYEQYF.

The chain couples TRBV2 to TRBJ1-4; 7 nucleotides align to TRBD1. The CDR3 loop spans 15 amino acids. With 6 bases clipped from V and 4 bases from J, the junction kept 8 bases outside the gene matches. Per germline, CDR1 SNHLY and CDR2 FYNNEI. The chain's CDR3 is CASSEGAVLNEKLFF. The DNA for the CDR3 is TGTGCCAGCAGCGAGGGGGCCGTGCTTAATGAAAAACTGTTTTTT. Full variable domain (remainder filled in from reference TRBV2 and TRBJ1-4): EPEVTQTPSHQVTQMGQEVILRCVPISNHLYFYWYRQILGQKVEFLVSFYNNEISEKSEIFDDQFSVERPDGSNFTLKIRSTKLEDSAMYFCASSEGAVLNEKLFFGSGTQLSVL.

The CDR3 here is CASLQGENTEAFF. The CDR3 DNA follows: TGTGCCAGCTTACAGGGCGAGAACACTGAAGCTTTCTTT. The chain employs TRBV19 and TRBJ1-1, with TRBD1 as a possible D gene (6 bases). The germline V gene has CDR1 LNHDA and CDR2 SQIVND (reference sequence). The CDR3 is 13 amino acids. The V end lost 9 bases, the J end lost 1 base, and 12 bases lay between the germline ends.

V usage is TRBV2 and J usage is TRBJ2-7; D uncertain. V shed 1 base and J shed 3 bases, with 10 bases lying between them. The germline gives CDR1 SNHLY, CDR2 FYNNEI. The CDR3 contains 14 residues. The CDR3 DNA reads TGTGCCAGCAGTGAAGGGGGAAACTTCTACGAGCAGTACTTC. It specifies CASSEGGNFYEQYF.

This sequence joins TRBV6-6 and TRBJ2-3; 7 bases map to TRBD2. This CDR3 contains 15 residues. V shed 4 bases, J shed 2 bases, and the junction held 6 bases outside the gene matches. Germline V gene data show CDR1 as MNHNY and CDR2 as SVGAGI (reference sequence). CDR3 sequence reads: CASSSPGLTTDTQYF. In DNA, the CDR3 is TGTGCCAGCAGTTCACCGGGACTAACCACAGATACGCAGTATTTT.